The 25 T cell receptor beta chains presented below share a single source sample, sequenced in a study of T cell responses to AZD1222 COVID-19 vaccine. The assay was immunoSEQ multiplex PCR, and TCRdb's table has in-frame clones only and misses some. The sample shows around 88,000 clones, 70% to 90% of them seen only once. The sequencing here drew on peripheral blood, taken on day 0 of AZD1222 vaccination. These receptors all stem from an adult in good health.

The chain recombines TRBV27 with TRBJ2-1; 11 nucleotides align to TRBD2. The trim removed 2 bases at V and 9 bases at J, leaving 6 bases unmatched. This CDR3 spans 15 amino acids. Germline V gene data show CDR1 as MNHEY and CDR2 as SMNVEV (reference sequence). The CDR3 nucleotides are TGTGCCAGCAGTTTAATTAGCGGGAGGGCCCCTGAGCAGTTCTTC. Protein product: CASSLISGRAPEQFF.

CDR3 nucleotide sequence: TGTGCCAGCAGTGATTCGACTGGCTATGGCTACACCTTC. This gives the protein CASSDSTGYGYTF. This sequence joins TRBV6-2 or TRBV6-3 and TRBJ1-2, with D hard to call. Trimming shortened V by 5 bases and J by 4 bases, and 11 bases separated the two germline ends. The CDR3 spans 13 residues. Germline assignment: CDR1 MNHEY and CDR2 SVGEGT.

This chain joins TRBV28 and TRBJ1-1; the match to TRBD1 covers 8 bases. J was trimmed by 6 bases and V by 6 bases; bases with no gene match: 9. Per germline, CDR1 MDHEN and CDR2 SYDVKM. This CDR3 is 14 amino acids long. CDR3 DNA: TGTGCCAGCAGCCCCACGGACAGGGAGGCTGAAGCTTTCTTT. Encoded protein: CASSPTDREAEAFF.

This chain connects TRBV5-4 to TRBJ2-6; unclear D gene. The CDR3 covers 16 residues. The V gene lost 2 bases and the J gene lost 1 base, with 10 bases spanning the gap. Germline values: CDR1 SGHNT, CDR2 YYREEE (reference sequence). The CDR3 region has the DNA TGTGCCAGCAGCTTATCCTTCAGGTCTGGGGCCAACGTCCTGACTTTC. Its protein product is CASSLSFRSGANVLTF.

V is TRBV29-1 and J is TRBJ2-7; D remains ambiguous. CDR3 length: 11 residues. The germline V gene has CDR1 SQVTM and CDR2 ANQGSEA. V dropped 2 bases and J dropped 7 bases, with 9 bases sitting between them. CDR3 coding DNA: TGCAGCGTTGAATGGTTTCGGGAGCAGTACTTC. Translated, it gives CSVEWFREQYF.

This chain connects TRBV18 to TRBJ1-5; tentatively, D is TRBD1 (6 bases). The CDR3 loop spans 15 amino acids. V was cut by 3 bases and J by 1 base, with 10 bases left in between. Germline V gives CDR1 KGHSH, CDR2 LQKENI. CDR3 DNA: TGTGCCAGCTCACCTGCAGGGGCGAGCAATCAGCCCCAGCATTTT. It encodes CASSPAGASNQPQHF.

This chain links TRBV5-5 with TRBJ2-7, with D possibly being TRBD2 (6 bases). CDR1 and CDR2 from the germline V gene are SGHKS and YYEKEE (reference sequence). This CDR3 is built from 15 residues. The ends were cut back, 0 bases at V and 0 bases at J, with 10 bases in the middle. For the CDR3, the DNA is TGTGCCAGCAGCTTGGGTCCTAGCGACTCCTACGAGCAGTACTTC. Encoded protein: CASSLGPSDSYEQYF.

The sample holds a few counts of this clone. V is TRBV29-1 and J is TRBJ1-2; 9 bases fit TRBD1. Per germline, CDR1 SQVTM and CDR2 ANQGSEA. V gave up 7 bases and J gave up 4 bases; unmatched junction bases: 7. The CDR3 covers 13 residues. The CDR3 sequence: CSADRGISYGYTF. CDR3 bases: TGCAGCGCGGACAGGGGAATTAGCTATGGCTACACCTTC.

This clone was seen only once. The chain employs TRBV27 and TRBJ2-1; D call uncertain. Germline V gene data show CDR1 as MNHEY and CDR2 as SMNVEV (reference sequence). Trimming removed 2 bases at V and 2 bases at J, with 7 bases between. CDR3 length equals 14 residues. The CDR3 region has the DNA TGTGCCAGCAGTTTAACGGGCCCCTACAATGAGCAGTTCTTC. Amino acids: CASSLTGPYNEQFF.

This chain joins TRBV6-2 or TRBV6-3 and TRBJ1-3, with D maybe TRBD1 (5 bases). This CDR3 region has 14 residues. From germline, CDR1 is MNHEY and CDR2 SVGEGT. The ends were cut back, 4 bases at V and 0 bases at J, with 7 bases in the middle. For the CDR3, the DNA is TGTGCCAGCAGTTCGACAGTCTCTGGAAACACCATATATTTT. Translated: CASSSTVSGNTIYF.

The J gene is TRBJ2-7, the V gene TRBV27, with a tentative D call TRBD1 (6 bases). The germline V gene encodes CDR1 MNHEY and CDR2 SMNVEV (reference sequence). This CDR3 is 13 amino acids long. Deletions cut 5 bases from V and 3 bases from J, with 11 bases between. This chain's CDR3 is CASSTRQDYEQYF. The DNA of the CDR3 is TGTGCCAGCAGTACGCGACAGGACTACGAGCAGTACTTC.

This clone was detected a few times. CDR3 DNA: TGTGCCAGCAGCCCCTTGGATACTAGCTCCTACAATGAGCAGTTCTTC. Translation gives CASSPLDTSSYNEQFF. The V and J genes are TRBV28 and TRBJ2-1, with TRBD2 as a possible D gene (5 bases). V was pared by 6 bases and J by 0 bases, with 15 bases between. The CDR3 is 16 residues long. Looked up from germline, CDR1 is MDHEN and CDR2 is SYDVKM.

The CDR3 reads CASRTGGSSYNEQFF. The CDR3 DNA is TGTGCCAGCAGAACAGGGGGGAGCTCCTACAATGAGCAGTTCTTC. The rearrangement links TRBV27 to TRBJ2-1; TRBD1 matches 8 bases. This CDR3 contains 15 residues. J lost 0 bases, V lost 6 bases, and 4 bases had no gene match. Per the germline V gene, CDR1 is MNHEY and CDR2 is SMNVEV (reference sequence).

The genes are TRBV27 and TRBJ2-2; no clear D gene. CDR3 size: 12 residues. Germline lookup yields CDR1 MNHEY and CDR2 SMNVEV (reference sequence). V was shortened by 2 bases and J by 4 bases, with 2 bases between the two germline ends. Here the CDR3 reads CASSLPTGELFF. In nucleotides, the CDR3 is TGTGCCAGCAGTTTACCCACCGGGGAGCTGTTTTTT.

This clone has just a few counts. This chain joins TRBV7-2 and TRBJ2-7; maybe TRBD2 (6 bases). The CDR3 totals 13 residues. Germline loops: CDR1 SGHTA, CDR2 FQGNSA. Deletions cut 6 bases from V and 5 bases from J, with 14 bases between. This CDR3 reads CASSHSGRNEQYF. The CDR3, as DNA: TGTGCCAGCAGTCACTCAGGGAGGAACGAGCAGTACTTC.

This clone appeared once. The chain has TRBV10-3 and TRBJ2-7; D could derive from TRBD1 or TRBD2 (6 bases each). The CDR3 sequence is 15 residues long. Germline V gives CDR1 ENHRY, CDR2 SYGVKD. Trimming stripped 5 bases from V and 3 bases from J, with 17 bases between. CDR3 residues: CAISPGPGAYYEQYF. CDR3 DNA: TGTGCCATCAGTCCGGGCCCGGGGGCCTACTACGAGCAGTACTTC.

The CDR3 DNA sequence: TGTGCCAGTAGTAGCGGGCCAAACAATGAGCAGTTCTTC. Protein sequence: CASSSGPNNEQFF. The chain recombines TRBV19 with TRBJ2-1, with D possibly TRBD2 on 5 matching bases. V lost 4 bases, J lost 5 bases, and 9 bases lay in between. The length of the CDR3 is 13 residues. CDR1 LNHDA and CDR2 SQIVND come from the germline V gene (reference sequence).

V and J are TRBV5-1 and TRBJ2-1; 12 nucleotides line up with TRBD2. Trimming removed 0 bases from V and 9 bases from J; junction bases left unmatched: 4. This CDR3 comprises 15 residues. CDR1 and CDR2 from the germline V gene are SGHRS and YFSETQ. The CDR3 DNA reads TGCGCCAGCAGCTTGGGACTAGCGGGAGATGGTGAGCAGTTCTTC. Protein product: CASSLGLAGDGEQFF.

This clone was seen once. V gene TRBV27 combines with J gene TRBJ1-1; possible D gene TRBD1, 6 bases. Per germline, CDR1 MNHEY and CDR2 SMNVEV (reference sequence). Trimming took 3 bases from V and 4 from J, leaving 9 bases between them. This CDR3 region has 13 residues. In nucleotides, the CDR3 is TGTGCCAGCAGTTTTAGAGGGGGCACTGAAGCTTTCTTT. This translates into CASSFRGGTEAFF.

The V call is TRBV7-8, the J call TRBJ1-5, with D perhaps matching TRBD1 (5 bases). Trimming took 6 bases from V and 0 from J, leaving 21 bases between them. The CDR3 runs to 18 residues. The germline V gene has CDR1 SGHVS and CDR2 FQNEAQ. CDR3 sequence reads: CASRPEGRSFFSNQPQHF. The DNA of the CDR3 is TGTGCCAGCAGGCCAGAGGGACGTTCCTTCTTTAGCAATCAGCCCCAGCATTTT.

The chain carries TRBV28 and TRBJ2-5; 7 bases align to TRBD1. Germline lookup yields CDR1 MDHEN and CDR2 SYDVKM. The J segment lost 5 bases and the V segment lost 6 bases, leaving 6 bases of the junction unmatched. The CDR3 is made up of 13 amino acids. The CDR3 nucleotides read TGTGCCAGCAGGAGGGGACAGATGGAGACCCAGTACTTC. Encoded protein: CASRRGQMETQYF. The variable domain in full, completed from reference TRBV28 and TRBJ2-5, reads DVKVTQSSRYLVKRTGEKVFLECVQDMDHENMFWYRQDPGLGLRLIYFSYDVKMKEKGDIPEGYSVSREKKERFSLILESASTNQTSMYLCASRRGQMETQYFGPGTRLLVL.

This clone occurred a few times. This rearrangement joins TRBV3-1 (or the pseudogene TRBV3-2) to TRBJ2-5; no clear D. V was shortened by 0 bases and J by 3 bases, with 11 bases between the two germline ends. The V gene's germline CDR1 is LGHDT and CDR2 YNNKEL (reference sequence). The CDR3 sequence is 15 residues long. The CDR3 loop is CASSQDKWAEETQYF. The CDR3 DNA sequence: TGTGCCAGCAGCCAAGATAAGTGGGCTGAAGAGACCCAGTACTTC.

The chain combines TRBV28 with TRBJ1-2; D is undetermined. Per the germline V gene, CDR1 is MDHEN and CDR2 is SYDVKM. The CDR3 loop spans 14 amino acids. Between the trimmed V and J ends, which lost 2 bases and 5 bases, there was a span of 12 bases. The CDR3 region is CASSLNRDGYGYTF. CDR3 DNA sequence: TGTGCCAGCAGTTTAAATAGGGATGGGTATGGCTACACCTTC.

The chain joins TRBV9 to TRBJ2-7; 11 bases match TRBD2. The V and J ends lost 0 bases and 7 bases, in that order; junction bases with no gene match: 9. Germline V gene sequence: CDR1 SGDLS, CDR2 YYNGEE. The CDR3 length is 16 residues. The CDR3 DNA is TGTGCCAGCAGCGTAGGGAGAACTAGCGGGAGCGGTGAGCAGTACTTC. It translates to CASSVGRTSGSGEQYF.

CDR3 sequence reads: CASTLLGGAYNEQFF. The CDR3, as DNA: TGTGCCAGCACCCTCTTGGGGGGAGCCTACAATGAGCAGTTCTTC. The V and J genes are TRBV28 and TRBJ2-1; D possibly corresponds to TRBD2 (6 bases). The CDR3 has 15 residues. CDR1 is MDHEN, CDR2 SYDVKM, per germline. Trimming pared 7 bases from V and 2 bases from J, leaving 15 bases between.